This T cell receptor beta chain was sequenced in a study of shared clonotypes between healthy human individuals. V was trimmed by 4 bases and J by 4 bases, leaving 16 bases between them. This CDR3 is built from 15 residues. The V gene's germline CDR1 is MGHRA and CDR2 YSYEKL. The data were produced by immunoSEQ multiplex PCR, yet TCRdb's version contains in-frame clones alone and is incomplete. Of some 2,500,000 clones in the sample, roughly 93% were seen once. The chain recombines TRBV4-1 with TRBJ2-5; tentatively, D is TRBD2 (6 bases). Sequenced sample: naive CD4+ T cells from PBMCs. Subset denoted: CD45RA+ positively selected. This sequence was found in a young man in good health. Some clones in this sample may be carry-over from other donors' samples. CDR3 nucleotide sequence: TGCGCCAGCAGCCGTCCTGGGACTGGAGGAGAGACCCAGTACTTC. Its translation is CASSRPGTGGETQYF.